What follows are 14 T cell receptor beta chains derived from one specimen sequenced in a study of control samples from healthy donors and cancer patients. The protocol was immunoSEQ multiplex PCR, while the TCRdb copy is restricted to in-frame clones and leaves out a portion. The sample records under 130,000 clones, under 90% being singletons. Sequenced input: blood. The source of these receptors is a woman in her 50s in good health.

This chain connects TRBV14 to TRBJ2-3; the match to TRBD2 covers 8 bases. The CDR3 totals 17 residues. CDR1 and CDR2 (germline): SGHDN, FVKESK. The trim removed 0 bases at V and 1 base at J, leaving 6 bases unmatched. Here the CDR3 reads CASSQDRRRGGTDTQYF. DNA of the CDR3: TGTGCCAGCAGCCAAGATAGAAGGCGGGGGGGCACAGATACGCAGTATTTT. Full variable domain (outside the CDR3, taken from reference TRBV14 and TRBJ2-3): EAGVTQFPSHSVIEKGQTVTLRCDPISGHDNLYWYRRVMGKEIKFLLHFVKESKQDESGMPNNRFLAERTGGTYSTLKVQPAELEDSGVYFCASSQDRRRGGTDTQYFGPGTRLTVL.

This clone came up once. The DNA of the CDR3 is TGTGCCAGCAGCTCGAAGAACCGGGACAGGGTGGTCCAAGAGACCCAGTACTTC. It encodes CASSSKNRDRVVQETQYF. The rearrangement joins TRBV5-5 to TRBJ2-5; 9 bases match TRBD1. Unmatched junction bases numbered 13, after V lost 3 bases and J lost 1 base. Germline V gene sequence: CDR1 SGHKS, CDR2 YYEKEE (reference sequence). The CDR3 is made up of 18 amino acids.

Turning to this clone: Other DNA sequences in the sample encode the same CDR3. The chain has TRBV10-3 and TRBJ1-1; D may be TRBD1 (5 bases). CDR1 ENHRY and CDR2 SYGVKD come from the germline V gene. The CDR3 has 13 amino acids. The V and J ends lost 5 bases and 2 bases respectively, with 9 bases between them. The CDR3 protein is CAISYGGNTEAFF. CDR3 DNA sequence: TGTGCCATCAGTTATGGGGGAAACACTGAAGCTTTCTTT.

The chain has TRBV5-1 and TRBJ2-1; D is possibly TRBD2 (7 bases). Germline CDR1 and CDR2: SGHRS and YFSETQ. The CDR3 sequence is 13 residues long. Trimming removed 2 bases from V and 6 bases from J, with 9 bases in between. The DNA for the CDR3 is TGCGCCAGCAGCTTAGGGGGGGCCAATGAGCAGTTCTTC. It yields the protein CASSLGGANEQFF.

CDR3 DNA: TGTGCCAGCAGCTTTGGGGAGACCCAGTACTTC. It specifies CASSFGETQYF. The V and J genes are TRBV13 and TRBJ2-5; D gene uncertain. The CDR3 runs 11 residues. The germline V gene has CDR1 PRHDT and CDR2 FYEKMQ (reference sequence). The germline V and J ends were trimmed by 3 bases and 5 bases, with 4 bases remaining between them.

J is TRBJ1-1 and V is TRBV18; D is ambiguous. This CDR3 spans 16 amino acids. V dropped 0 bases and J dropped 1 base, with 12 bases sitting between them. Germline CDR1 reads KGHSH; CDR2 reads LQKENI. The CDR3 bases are TGTGCCAGCTCACCACCGTGGGTGAGCGGGAACACTGAAGCTTTCTTT. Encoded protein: CASSPPWVSGNTEAFF.

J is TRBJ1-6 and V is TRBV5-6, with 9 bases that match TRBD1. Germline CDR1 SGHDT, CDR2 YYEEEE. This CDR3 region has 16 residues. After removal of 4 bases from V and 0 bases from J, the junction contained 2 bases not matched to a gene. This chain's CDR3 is CASSRGQGSYNSPLHF. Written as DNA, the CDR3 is TGTGCCAGCAGCCGGGGACAGGGCTCCTATAATTCACCCCTCCACTTT.

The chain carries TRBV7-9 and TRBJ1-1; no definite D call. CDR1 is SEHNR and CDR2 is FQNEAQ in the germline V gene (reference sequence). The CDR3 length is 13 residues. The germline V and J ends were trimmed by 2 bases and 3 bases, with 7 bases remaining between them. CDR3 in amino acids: CASSLQRDTEAFF. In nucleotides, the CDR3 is TGTGCCAGCAGCTTACAACGCGACACTGAAGCTTTCTTT.

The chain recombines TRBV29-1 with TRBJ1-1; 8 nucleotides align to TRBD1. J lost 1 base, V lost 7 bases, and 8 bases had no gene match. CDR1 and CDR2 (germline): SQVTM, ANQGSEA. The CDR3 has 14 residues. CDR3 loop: CSAEIGTGNTEAFF. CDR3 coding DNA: TGCAGCGCCGAAATCGGGACAGGGAACACTGAAGCTTTCTTT.

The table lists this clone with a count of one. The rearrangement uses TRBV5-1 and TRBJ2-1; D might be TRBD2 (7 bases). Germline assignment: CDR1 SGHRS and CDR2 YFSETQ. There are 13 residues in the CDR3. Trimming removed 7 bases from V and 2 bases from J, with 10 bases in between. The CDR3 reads CASWGGPYNEQFF. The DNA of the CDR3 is TGCGCCAGCTGGGGGGGCCCCTACAATGAGCAGTTCTTC.

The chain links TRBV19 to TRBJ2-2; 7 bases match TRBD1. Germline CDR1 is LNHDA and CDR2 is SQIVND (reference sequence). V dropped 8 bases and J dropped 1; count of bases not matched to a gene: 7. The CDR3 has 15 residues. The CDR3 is CASDFGTVNTGELFF. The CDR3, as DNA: TGTGCCAGTGATTTCGGGACAGTGAACACCGGGGAGCTGTTTTTT.

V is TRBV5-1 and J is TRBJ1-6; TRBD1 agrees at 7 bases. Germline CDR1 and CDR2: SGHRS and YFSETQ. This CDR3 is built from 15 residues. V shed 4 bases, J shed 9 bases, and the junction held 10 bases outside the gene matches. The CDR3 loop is CASSPDGGDSSPLHF. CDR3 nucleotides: TGCGCCAGCAGCCCTGACGGGGGGGACAGTTCACCCCTCCACTTT.

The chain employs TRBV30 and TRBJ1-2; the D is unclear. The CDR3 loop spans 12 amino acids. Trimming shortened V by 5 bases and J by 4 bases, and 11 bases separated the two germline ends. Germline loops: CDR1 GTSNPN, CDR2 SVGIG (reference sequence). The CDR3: CAWGEDFYGYTF. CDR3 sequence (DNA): TGTGCCTGGGGCGAGGACTTCTATGGCTACACCTTC.

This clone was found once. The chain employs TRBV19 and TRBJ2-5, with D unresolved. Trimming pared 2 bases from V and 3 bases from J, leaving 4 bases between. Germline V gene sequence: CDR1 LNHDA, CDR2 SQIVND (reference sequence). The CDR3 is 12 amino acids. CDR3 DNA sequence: TGTGCCAGTAGTATACGGGAAGAGACCCAGTACTTC. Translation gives CASSIREETQYF.